The 25 T cell receptor beta chains listed next were all sequenced from one sample in a study of blood T cell repertoires in COVID-19. Sequencing used immunoSEQ multiplex PCR; TCRdb keeps in-frame clones, though not all of them. Of approximately 74,000 clones in the sample, 86% are singletons; the top ten hold around 2%. The sequenced material came from peripheral blood. The receptors come from a woman in her sixties with acute or convalescent COVID-19.

The chain combines TRBV10-3 with TRBJ1-6, with 10 bases matching TRBD1. The CDR3 length is 13 residues. CDR1 and CDR2 from the germline V gene are ENHRY and SYGVKD. V gave up 8 bases and J gave up 8 bases; unmatched junction bases: 3. CDR3 sequence: CAIGGTGDSPLHF. CDR3 DNA: TGTGCCATCGGGGGGACAGGGGATTCACCCCTCCACTTT.

The genes are TRBV28 and TRBJ2-7; D is perhaps TRBD2 (5 bases). V was pared by 5 bases and J by 5 bases, with 16 bases between. This CDR3 spans 14 amino acids. Per germline, CDR1 MDHEN and CDR2 SYDVKM. The CDR3 DNA sequence: TGTGCCAGCAGTACCCAACTGAGGGCCCACGAGCAGTACTTC. Its translation: CASSTQLRAHEQYF.

The chain joins TRBV25-1 to TRBJ1-4, with D possibly matching TRBD1 (6 bases). Germline values: CDR1 MGHDK, CDR2 SYGVNS. The CDR3 extends over 13 amino acids. V dropped 2 bases and J dropped 8 bases, with 9 bases sitting between them. The CDR3 region is CASSELGAEKLFF. CDR3 coding DNA: TGTGCCAGCAGTGAACTGGGGGCGGAAAAACTGTTTTTT.

The chain joins TRBV5-6 to TRBJ1-2; TRBD1 matches 9 bases. The CDR3 consists of 15 residues. Germline V gene sequence: CDR1 SGHDT, CDR2 YYEEEE. V was clipped by 0 bases and J by 5 bases; unmatched bases: 5. The CDR3 DNA reads TGTGCCAGCAGCTTGGGGTGGACAGGGGTTTATGGCTACACCTTC. Translation gives CASSLGWTGVYGYTF. Filled out from reference TRBV5-6 and TRBJ1-2, the complete variable domain reads DAGVTQSPTHLIKTRGQQVTLRCSPKSGHDTVSWYQQALGQGPQFIFQYYEEEERQRGNFPDRFSGHQFPNYSSELNVNALLLGDSALYLCASSLGWTGVYGYTFGSGTRLTVV.

This rearrangement joins TRBV12-5 to TRBJ1-1, with unresolved D. The CDR3 has 13 amino acids. V lost 6 bases to trimming and J lost 6 bases, with 14 bases between them. From germline, CDR1 is LGHNT and CDR2 FRNRAP. Here the CDR3 DNA reads TGTGCTAGTGGGACGACAACGACGGCTGAAGCTTTCTTT. The encoded protein is CASGTTTTAEAFF.

The DNA for the CDR3 is TGTGCAAGTCGGATAGTCAGGGAAGGGAATACTGAAGCTTTCTTT. This encodes CASRIVREGNTEAFF. This sequence joins TRBV12-2 and TRBJ1-1; the D segment call TRBD1 is taken from the table without a DNA check. TRBV12-2 is assigned pseudogene status. There are 15 residues in the CDR3.

V gene TRBV5-4 combines with J gene TRBJ1-2; tentatively, D is TRBD1 (6 bases). The CDR3 extends over 16 amino acids. Germline CDR1 and CDR2: SGHNT and YYREEE (reference sequence). The ends were cut back, 0 bases at V and 1 base at J, with 13 bases in the middle. This chain's CDR3 is CASSLALGHLNYGYTF. In DNA, the CDR3 is TGTGCCAGCAGCTTGGCCCTGGGACATCTTAACTATGGCTACACCTTC. The full variable domain, completed using reference TRBV5-4 and TRBJ1-2, is ETGVTQSPTHLIKTRGQQVTLRCSSQSGHNTVSWYQQALGQGPQFIFQYYREEENGRGNFPPRFSGLQFPNYSSELNVNALELDDSALYLCASSLALGHLNYGYTFGSGTRLTVV.

V usage is TRBV14 and J usage is TRBJ2-1; 8 nucleotides agree with TRBD1. Trimming at V came to 6 bases and at J to 3 bases, leaving 7 bases not matched to a gene. This CDR3 is 15 amino acids long. Germline CDR1 is SGHDN and CDR2 is FVKESK. The CDR3 reads CASSLDRGVYNEQFF. The CDR3 DNA is TGTGCCAGCAGTCTCGACAGGGGCGTCTACAATGAGCAGTTCTTC.

This clone has a handful of counts. V and J are TRBV29-1 and TRBJ2-7; D perhaps matches TRBD2 (6 bases). CDR3 size: 17 residues. Germline V lookup: CDR1 SQVTM, CDR2 ANQGSEA. V gave up 0 bases and J gave up 5 bases, with 23 bases separating them. The CDR3 bases are TGCAGCGTTGAAGAAGGTTGGGGGACTCCGGGTGGCCACGAGCAGTACTTC. Amino acid sequence: CSVEEGWGTPGGHEQYF.

This clone was seen just once. This chain connects TRBV19 to TRBJ1-5; 9 bases agree with TRBD1. This CDR3 contains 16 residues. Germline V gene lookup returns CDR1 LNHDA and CDR2 SQIVND (reference sequence). V gave up 5 bases and J gave up 1 base; unmatched junction bases: 6. CDR3 DNA sequence: TGTGCCAGTAGTCCCAGACAGGGGGTGAGCAATCAGCCCCAGCATTTT. Protein: CASSPRQGVSNQPQHF.

This clone was seen only once. J is TRBJ2-1 and V is TRBV4-3; 9 bases agree with TRBD2. The CDR3 spans 17 residues. CDR1 and CDR2 from the germline V gene are LGHNA and YSLEER. The V and J ends lost 0 bases and 9 bases, in that order; junction bases with no gene match: 12. The CDR3 coding sequence is TGCGCCAGCAGCCAAGAGCCAGCGGGAGGTCTGAAGGTTGAGCAGTTCTTC. This gives the protein CASSQEPAGGLKVEQFF.

In this sample, this clone turned up once. V and J are TRBV2 and TRBJ1-2, with 8 bases fitting TRBD1. Trimming removed 0 bases from V and 3 bases from J; junction bases left unmatched: 9. This CDR3 spans 17 amino acids. Germline V gives CDR1 SNHLY, CDR2 FYNNEI. The CDR3 nucleotides are TGTGCCAGCAGTGAAGCGGGAGACAGGGGCATTCACTATGGCTACACCTTC. It translates to CASSEAGDRGIHYGYTF.

This rearrangement joins TRBV7-8 to TRBJ1-4; no clear D. Germline assignment: CDR1 SGHVS and CDR2 FQNEAQ. Trimming pared 2 bases from V and 0 bases from J, leaving 7 bases between. This CDR3 is built from 15 residues. The DNA of the CDR3 is TGTGCCAGCAGCTTACTGTCAGCAACTAATGAAAAACTGTTTTTT. Translated: CASSLLSATNEKLFF.

V usage is TRBV5-5 and J usage is TRBJ1-1; perhaps TRBD1 as D (5 bases). Germline V CDR1 and CDR2: SGHKS, YYEKEE (reference sequence). Trimming took 2 bases from V and 3 from J, leaving 14 bases between them. The CDR3 is 15 amino acids. CDR3 residues: CASSFQGPPDTEAFF. CDR3 DNA sequence: TGTGCCAGCAGCTTTCAGGGCCCTCCTGACACTGAAGCTTTCTTT.

The chain combines TRBV12-3 or TRBV12-4 with TRBJ1-2; D remains unclear. The V end was cut by 5 bases, the J end by 4 bases, with 8 bases between. The length of the CDR3 is 12 residues. For the CDR3, the DNA is TGTGCCAGCAGTCCTGAGAGCTATGGCTACACCTTC. Its protein is CASSPESYGYTF.

The rearrangement links TRBV4-2 to TRBJ1-1, with D perhaps matching TRBD1 (6 bases). Trimming removed 1 base at V and 0 bases at J, with 12 bases between. Germline V gene data show CDR1 as LGHNA and CDR2 as YNFKEQ. The CDR3 consists of 16 residues. This CDR3 reads CASSQARGEMNTEAFF. As DNA, the CDR3 is TGTGCCAGCAGCCAAGCCAGGGGCGAAATGAACACTGAAGCTTTCTTT.

The V and J genes are TRBV27 and TRBJ2-3; 7 bases align to TRBD1. After removal of 5 bases from V and 2 bases from J, the junction contained 7 bases not matched to a gene. CDR3 length equals 15 residues. Germline loops: CDR1 MNHEY, CDR2 SMNVEV (reference sequence). The CDR3 nucleotides are TGTGCCAGCAGTGACCGGGACAGTTTCACAGATACGCAGTATTTT. This sequence encodes CASSDRDSFTDTQYF.

The J gene is TRBJ1-2, the V gene TRBV18; D unclear. The CDR3 sequence is 15 residues long. Trimming removed 1 base at V and 0 bases at J, with 9 bases between. Germline CDR1 KGHSH, CDR2 LQKENI. The CDR3 loop is CASSPRRESNYGYTF. Written as DNA, the CDR3 is TGTGCCAGCTCACCACGACGGGAGTCTAACTATGGCTACACCTTC.

The V call is TRBV4-3, the J call TRBJ2-7; D is unclear. CDR1 LGHNA and CDR2 YSLEER come from the germline V gene. Trimming pared 1 base from V and 5 bases from J, leaving 12 bases between. There are 14 residues in the CDR3. CDR3 sequence reads: CASSQGLHTNEQYF. CDR3 nucleotide sequence: TGCGCCAGCAGCCAAGGGCTACATACTAACGAGCAGTACTTC.

The CDR3 bases are TGTGCCACCAGCACAGACAGGGGCCACTATGGCTACACCTTC. This translates into CATSTDRGHYGYTF. J is TRBJ1-2 and V is TRBV15; 8 positions match TRBD1. The germline V gene has CDR1 LNHNV and CDR2 YYDKDF (reference sequence). CDR3 length: 14 amino acids. Trimming at V came to 4 bases and at J to 3 bases, leaving 4 bases not matched to a gene.

The rearrangement joins TRBV9 to TRBJ2-5; D gene ambiguous. The CDR3 is 14 amino acids. Germline V CDR1 and CDR2: SGDLS, YYNGEE. Trimming took off 4 bases at V and 1 base at J, with 11 bases between the two ends. The CDR3 DNA reads TGTGCCAGCAGCACCCGTCCAGGCCAAGAGACCCAGTACTTC. Amino acid sequence: CASSTRPGQETQYF.

The rearrangement uses TRBV10-3 and TRBJ2-7, with D perhaps TRBD1 (5 bases). Trimming shortened V by 3 bases and J by 5 bases, and 11 bases separated the two germline ends. This CDR3 has 13 residues. Germline lookup yields CDR1 ENHRY and CDR2 SYGVKD. CDR3 coding DNA: TGTGCCATCAGTGAACCGCAGGGTGACGAGCAGTACTTC. It encodes CAISEPQGDEQYF.

The chain is built from TRBV5-1 and TRBJ2-3, with a weak D call TRBD2 (6 bases). Germline loops: CDR1 SGHRS, CDR2 YFSETQ. This CDR3 region has 16 residues. The germline V and J ends were trimmed by 0 bases and 1 base, with 12 bases remaining between them. Here the CDR3 reads CASSLEASARTDTQYF. CDR3 in DNA: TGCGCCAGCAGCTTGGAGGCTAGCGCCCGCACAGATACGCAGTATTTT.

This chain links TRBV5-4 with TRBJ2-5; 10 bases are a match to TRBD2. Unmatched junction bases numbered 4, after V lost 4 bases and J lost 4 bases. CDR1 SGHNT and CDR2 YYREEE come from the germline V gene (reference sequence). The CDR3 has 14 amino acids. The CDR3 region is CASSPQRGGETQYF. The CDR3 coding sequence is TGTGCCAGCAGCCCCCAGCGGGGGGGAGAGACCCAGTACTTC.

The chain links TRBV7-2 to TRBJ1-3; D may be TRBD1 (6 bases). CDR3 size: 16 residues. Germline V gives CDR1 SGHTA, CDR2 FQGNSA. Trimming stripped 4 bases from V and 0 bases from J, with 13 bases between. Written as DNA, the CDR3 is TGTGCCAGCAGCTCAGGACAGACGATCTCTGGAAACACCATATATTTT. Amino acid sequence: CASSSGQTISGNTIYF.